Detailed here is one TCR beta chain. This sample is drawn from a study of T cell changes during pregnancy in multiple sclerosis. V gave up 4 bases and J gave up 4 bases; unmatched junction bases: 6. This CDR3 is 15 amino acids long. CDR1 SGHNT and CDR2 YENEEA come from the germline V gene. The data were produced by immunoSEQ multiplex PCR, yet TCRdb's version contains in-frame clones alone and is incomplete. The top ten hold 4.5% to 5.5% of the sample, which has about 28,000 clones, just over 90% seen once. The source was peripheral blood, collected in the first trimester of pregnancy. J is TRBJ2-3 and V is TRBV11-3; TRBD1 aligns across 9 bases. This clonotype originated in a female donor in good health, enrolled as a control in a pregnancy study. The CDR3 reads CASSSTGGAADTQYF. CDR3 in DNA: TGTGCCAGCAGCTCCACAGGGGGCGCGGCAGATACGCAGTATTTT. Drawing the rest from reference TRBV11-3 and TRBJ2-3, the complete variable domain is EAGVVQSPRYKIIEKKQPVAFWCNPISGHNTLYWYLQNLGQGPELLIRYENEEAVDDSQLPKDRFSAERLKGVDSTLKIQPAELGDSAVYLCASSSTGGAADTQYFGPGTRLTVL.